This T cell receptor (beta chain) was profiled in a study of T cell changes during pregnancy in multiple sclerosis. Profiling relied on immunoSEQ multiplex PCR, and the TCRdb table lists in-frame clones only, not all of them. This table holds about 36,000 clones, roughly 87% found once. CDR1 and CDR2 from the germline V gene are LNHDA and SQIVND (reference sequence). The V end lost 1 base, the J end lost 4 bases, and 13 bases lay between the germline ends. The CDR3 loop spans 15 amino acids. V gene TRBV19 combines with J gene TRBJ1-1; D ambiguous. The sequencing here drew on CD4+ T cells from peripheral blood mononuclear cells, taken after pregnancy. This clonotype was sampled from a female donor in good health, enrolled as a control in a pregnancy study. CDR3 in amino acids: CASSIVGQSSTEAFF. The CDR3 nucleotides are TGTGCCAGTAGTATAGTGGGCCAGTCCAGCACTGAAGCTTTCTTT.